This T cell receptor beta chain was sequenced during a study of T cell repertoires in cytomegalovirus infection. The CDR3 extends over 16 amino acids. V lost 4 bases and J lost 4; bases outside the gene matches: 9. This clonotype was counted ten times or more. Each CDR3 protein gets one entry after TCRdb re-called the reads with MiXCR. The data contain 100,000 to 150,000 distinct CDR3 sequences, roughly 9% of them singletons. Sequenced material: PBMCs. This chain joins TRBV12-3 or TRBV12-4 and TRBJ1-5, with 8 bases matching TRBD1. The sequence was obtained from a human donor in good health (CMV status not recorded). Some clones in this sample may be carry-over from other donors' samples. DNA for the CDR3: TGTGCCAGCAGTTCCCCGACAGGGGCCCTTAATCAGCCCCAGCATTTT. It codes for CASSSPTGALNQPQHF.